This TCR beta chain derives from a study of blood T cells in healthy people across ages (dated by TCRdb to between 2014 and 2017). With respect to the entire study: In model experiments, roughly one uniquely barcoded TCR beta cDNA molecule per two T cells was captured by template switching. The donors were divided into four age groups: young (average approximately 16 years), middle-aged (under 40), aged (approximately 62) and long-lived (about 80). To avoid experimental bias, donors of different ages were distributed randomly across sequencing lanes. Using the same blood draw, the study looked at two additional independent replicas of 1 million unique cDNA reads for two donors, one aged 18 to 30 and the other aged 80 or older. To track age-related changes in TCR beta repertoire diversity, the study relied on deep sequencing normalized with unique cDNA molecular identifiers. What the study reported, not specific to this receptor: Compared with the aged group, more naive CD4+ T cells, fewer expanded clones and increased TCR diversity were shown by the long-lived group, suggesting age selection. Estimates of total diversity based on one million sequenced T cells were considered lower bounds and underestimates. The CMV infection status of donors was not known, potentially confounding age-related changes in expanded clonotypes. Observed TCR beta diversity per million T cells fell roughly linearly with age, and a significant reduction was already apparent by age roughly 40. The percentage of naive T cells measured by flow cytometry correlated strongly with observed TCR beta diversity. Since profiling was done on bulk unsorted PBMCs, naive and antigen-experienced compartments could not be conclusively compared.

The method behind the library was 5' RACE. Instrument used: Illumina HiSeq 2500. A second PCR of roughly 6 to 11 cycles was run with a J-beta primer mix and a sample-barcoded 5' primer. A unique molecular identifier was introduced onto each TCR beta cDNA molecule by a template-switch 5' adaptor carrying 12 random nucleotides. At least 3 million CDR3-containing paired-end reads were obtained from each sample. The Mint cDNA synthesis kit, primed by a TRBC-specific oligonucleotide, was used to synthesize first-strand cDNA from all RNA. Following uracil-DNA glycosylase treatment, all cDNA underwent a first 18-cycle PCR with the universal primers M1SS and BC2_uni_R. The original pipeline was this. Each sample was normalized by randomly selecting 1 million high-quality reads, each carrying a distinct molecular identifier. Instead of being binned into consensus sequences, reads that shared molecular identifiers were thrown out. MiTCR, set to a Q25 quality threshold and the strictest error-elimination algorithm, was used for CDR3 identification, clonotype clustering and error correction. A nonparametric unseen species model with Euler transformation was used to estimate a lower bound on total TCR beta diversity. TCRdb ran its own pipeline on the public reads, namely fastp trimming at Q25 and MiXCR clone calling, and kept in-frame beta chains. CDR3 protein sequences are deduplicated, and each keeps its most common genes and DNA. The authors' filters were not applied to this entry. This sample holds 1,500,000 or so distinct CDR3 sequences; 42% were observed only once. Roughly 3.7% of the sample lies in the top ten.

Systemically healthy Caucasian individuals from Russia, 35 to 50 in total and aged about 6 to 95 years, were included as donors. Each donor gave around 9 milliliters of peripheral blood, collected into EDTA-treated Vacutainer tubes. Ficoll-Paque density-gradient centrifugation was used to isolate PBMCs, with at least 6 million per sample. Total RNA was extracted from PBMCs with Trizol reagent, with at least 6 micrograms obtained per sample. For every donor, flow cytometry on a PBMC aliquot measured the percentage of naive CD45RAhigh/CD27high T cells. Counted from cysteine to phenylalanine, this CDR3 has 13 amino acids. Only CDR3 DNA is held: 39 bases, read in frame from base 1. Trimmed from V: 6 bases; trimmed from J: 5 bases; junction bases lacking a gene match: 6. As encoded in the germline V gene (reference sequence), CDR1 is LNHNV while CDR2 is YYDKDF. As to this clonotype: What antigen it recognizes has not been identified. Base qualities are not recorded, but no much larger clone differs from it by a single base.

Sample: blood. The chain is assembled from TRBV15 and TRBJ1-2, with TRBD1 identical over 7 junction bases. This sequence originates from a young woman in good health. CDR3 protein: CATRGQAIYGYTF. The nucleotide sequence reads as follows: TGTGCCACCAGAGGACAGGCGATATATGGCTACACCTTC.